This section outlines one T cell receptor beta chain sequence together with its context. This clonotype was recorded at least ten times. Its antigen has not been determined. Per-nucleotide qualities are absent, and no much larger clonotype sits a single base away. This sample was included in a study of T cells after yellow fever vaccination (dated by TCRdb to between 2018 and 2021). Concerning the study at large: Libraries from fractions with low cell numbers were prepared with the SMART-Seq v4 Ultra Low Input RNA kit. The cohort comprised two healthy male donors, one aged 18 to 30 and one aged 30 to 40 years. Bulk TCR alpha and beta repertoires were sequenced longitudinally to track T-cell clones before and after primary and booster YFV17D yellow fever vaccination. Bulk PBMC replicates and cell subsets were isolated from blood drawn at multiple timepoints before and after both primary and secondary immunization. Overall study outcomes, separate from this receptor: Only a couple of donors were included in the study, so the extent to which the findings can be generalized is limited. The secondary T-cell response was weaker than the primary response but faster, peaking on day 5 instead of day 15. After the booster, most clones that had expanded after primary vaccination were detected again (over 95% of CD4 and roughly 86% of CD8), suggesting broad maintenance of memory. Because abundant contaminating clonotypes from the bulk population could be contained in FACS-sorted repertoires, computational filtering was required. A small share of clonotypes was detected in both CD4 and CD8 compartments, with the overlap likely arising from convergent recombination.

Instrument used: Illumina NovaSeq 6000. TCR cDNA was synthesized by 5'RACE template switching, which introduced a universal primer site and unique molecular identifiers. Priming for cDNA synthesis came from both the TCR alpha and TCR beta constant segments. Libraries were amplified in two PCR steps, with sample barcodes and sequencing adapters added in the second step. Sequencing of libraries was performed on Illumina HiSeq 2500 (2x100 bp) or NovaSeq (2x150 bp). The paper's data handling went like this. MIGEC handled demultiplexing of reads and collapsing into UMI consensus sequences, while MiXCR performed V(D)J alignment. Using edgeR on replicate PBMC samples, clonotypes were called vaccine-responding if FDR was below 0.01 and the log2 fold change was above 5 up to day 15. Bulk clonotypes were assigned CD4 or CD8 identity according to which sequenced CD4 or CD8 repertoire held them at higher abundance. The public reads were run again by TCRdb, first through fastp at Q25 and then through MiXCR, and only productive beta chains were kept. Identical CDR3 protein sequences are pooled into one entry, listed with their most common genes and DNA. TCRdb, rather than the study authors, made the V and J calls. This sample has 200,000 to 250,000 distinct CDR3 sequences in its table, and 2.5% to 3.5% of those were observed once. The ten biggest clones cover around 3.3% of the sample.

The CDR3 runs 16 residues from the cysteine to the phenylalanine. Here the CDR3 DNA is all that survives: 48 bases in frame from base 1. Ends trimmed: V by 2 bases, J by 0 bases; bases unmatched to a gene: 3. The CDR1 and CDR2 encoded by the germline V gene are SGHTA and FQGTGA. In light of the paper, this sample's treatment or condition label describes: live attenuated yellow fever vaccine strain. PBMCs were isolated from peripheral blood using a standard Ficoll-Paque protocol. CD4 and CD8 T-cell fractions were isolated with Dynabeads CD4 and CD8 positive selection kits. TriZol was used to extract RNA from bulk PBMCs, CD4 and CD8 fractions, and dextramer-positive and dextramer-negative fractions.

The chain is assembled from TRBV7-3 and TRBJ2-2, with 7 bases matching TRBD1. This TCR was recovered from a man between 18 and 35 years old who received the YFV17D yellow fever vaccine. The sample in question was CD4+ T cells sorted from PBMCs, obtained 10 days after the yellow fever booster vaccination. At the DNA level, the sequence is TGTGCCAGCAGCTTATATGGGACAGCGAACACCGGGGAGCTGTTTTTT. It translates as CASSLYGTANTGELFF.